The 12 T cell receptor beta chains given below trace back to one sample, sequenced in a study of cytomegalovirus exposure and HLA in healthy donors. Primers for the PCR totalled 60 Vbeta and 13 Jbeta. TCRdb's table, derived via immunoSEQ multiplex PCR, lists solely in-frame clones and lacks some. The data contain about 130,000 clones, roughly 70% of them singletons. The sequencing sample was made of PBMCs. These receptors were obtained from a middle-aged man in good health and CMV-seronegative.

This clone was observed a few times. V and J are TRBV11-3 and TRBJ2-3; D unresolved. Germline values: CDR1 SGHNT, CDR2 YENEEA. CDR3 size: 12 residues. The germline V and J ends were trimmed by 4 bases and 5 bases, with 7 bases remaining between them. In DNA form, the CDR3 reads TGTGCCAGCAGCTCCGAGTTAGATACGCAGTATTTT. It translates to CASSSELDTQYF.

The sample holds a few counts of this clone. The chain links TRBV7-8 to TRBJ2-1; 11 bases agree with TRBD2. Germline values: CDR1 SGHVS, CDR2 FQNEAQ. The CDR3 sequence is 16 residues long. V lost 4 bases to trimming and J lost 0 bases; unmatched junction nucleotides: 2. The CDR3 region is CASSSSGGISYNEQFF. The DNA of the CDR3 is TGTGCCAGCAGCTCTAGCGGGGGGATCTCCTACAATGAGCAGTTCTTC. Drawing the rest from reference TRBV7-8 and TRBJ2-1, the complete variable domain is GAGVSQSPRYKVAKRGQDVALRCDPISGHVSLFWYQQALGQGPEFLTYFQNEAQLDKSGLPSDRFFAERPEGSVSTLKIQRTQQEDSAVYLCASSSSGGISYNEQFFGPGTRLTVL.

This chain links TRBV4-2 with TRBJ2-7, with 10 bases aligning to TRBD2. CDR1 LGHNA and CDR2 YNFKEQ come from the germline V gene. CDR3 length: 18 residues. With V trimmed by 2 bases and J by 6 bases, 16 bases remained unmatched. CDR3 loop: CASSQTPELAGSVGEQYF. DNA for the CDR3: TGTGCCAGCAGCCAAACCCCGGAACTAGCGGGGTCCGTAGGCGAGCAGTACTTC.

V gene TRBV5-1 combines with J gene TRBJ1-4; 7 nucleotides match TRBD1. The length of the CDR3 is 16 residues. Per the germline V gene, CDR1 is SGHRS and CDR2 is YFSETQ. V lost 0 bases, J lost 6 bases, and 8 bases stayed unmatched. The CDR3, as DNA: TGCGCCAGCAGCTTGGCTCCGGGAGGGGGCGATGAAAAACTGTTTTTT. Translated, it gives CASSLAPGGGDEKLFF.

The V gene is TRBV9, the J gene TRBJ1-2; the D is unclear. Trimming stripped 4 bases from V and 5 bases from J, with 24 bases between. Germline loops: CDR1 SGDLS, CDR2 YYNGEE. The CDR3 runs 17 residues. The CDR3 DNA reads TGTGCCAGCAGCCCCGCCCCGGGGTTCCTGCTCAATTATGGCTACACCTTC. Translation gives CASSPAPGFLLNYGYTF.

The chain joins TRBV2 to TRBJ1-1; no clear D. V was shortened by 7 bases and J by 0 bases, with 9 bases between the two germline ends. Per germline, CDR1 SNHLY and CDR2 FYNNEI. The CDR3 has 13 residues. The CDR3 is CASTEELNTEAFF. CDR3 nucleotide sequence: TGTGCCAGCACCGAGGAATTGAACACTGAAGCTTTCTTT.

The chain recombines TRBV7-9 with TRBJ1-3, with a weak D call TRBD1 (6 bases). Looked up from germline, CDR1 is SEHNR and CDR2 is FQNEAQ (reference sequence). This CDR3 has 14 residues. Trimming removed 5 bases from V and 6 bases from J, with 14 bases in between. CDR3 sequence (DNA): TGTGCCAGCAGCACAGGGCGGGTTGCAAACACCATATATTTT. It translates to CASSTGRVANTIYF.

J is TRBJ2-7 and V is TRBV29-1; D may be TRBD1 (6 bases). V gave up 0 bases and J gave up 7 bases, with 16 bases separating them. Germline CDR1 is SQVTM and CDR2 is ANQGSEA. The CDR3 totals 14 residues. The CDR3 coding sequence is TGCAGCGTTGAAGATCGCCAGGGGTCGGGGGAGCAGTACTTC. Translating it yields CSVEDRQGSGEQYF.

The chain couples TRBV5-1 to TRBJ2-1, with TRBD2 matching over 10 bases. In germline, CDR1 is SGHRS, CDR2 YFSETQ. Trimming cost V 4 bases and J 9 bases; bases outside gene matches: 13. The CDR3 runs to 16 residues. The CDR3 here is CASSPEVPAGGPEQFF. The CDR3 DNA follows: TGCGCCAGCAGCCCGGAGGTTCCAGCGGGAGGGCCTGAGCAGTTCTTC.

This clone has just a few counts. The chain employs TRBV5-1 and TRBJ1-3, with a possible D match to TRBD1 (5 bases). The CDR3 has 14 amino acids. The V gene lost 0 bases and the J gene lost 1 base, with 5 bases spanning the gap. Germline V gives CDR1 SGHRS, CDR2 YFSETQ. CDR3 DNA: TGCGCCAGCAGCTTGGACAGGTCTGGAAACACCATATATTTT. Translation gives CASSLDRSGNTIYF.

The V call is TRBV15, the J call TRBJ1-2; D is unclear. The CDR3 has 14 amino acids. Germline V CDR1 and CDR2: LNHNV, YYDKDF (reference sequence). With 0 bases removed from V and 8 bases from J, the gap between germline ends came to 13 bases. CDR3 DNA: TGTGCCACCAGCAGAGATCCGCGGGGTGAGGGCTACACCTTC. Its protein product is CATSRDPRGEGYTF.

The chain combines TRBV28 with TRBJ1-2; no clear D gene. The germline gives CDR1 MDHEN, CDR2 SYDVKM. V was shortened by 8 bases and J by 3 bases, with 13 bases between the two germline ends. The CDR3 length is 13 residues. CDR3 sequence reads: CASLGPEDYGYTF. The DNA for the CDR3 is TGTGCCAGCCTGGGTCCGGAGGACTATGGCTACACCTTC.